The 8 T cell receptor beta chains below were found in one sample sequenced in a study of cytomegalovirus exposure and HLA in healthy donors. PCR was performed using 60 Vbeta and 13 Jbeta primers. The method was immunoSEQ multiplex PCR; TCRdb's version includes in-frame clones alone and lacks a portion of them. The table includes approximately 170,000 clones, 79% detected once. Sample: PBMCs. Every receptor here comes from a woman between 45 and 60 years old in good health and CMV-seronegative.

The V call is TRBV27, the J call TRBJ2-3; 10 bases are shared with TRBD2. Unmatched junction bases numbered 14, after V lost 6 bases and J lost 2 bases. Germline assignment: CDR1 MNHEY and CDR2 SMNVEV (reference sequence). The CDR3 runs to 18 residues. In DNA, the CDR3 is TGTGCCAGCAGCCTCTTAATTGAGCGGGAGGGAGACACAGATACGCAGTATTTT. Translating gives CASSLLIEREGDTDTQYF.

The J gene is TRBJ2-7, the V gene TRBV5-1, with 11 bases matching TRBD1. The ends lost 5 bases at V and 3 bases at J; junction bases unmatched: 7. This CDR3 has 15 amino acids. Looked up from germline, CDR1 is SGHRS and CDR2 is YFSETQ. As DNA, the CDR3 is TGCGCCAGCAGGGCTGACGGGACAGGGGGCTACGAGCAGTACTTC. Its protein product is CASRADGTGGYEQYF.

The CDR3 region is CASSPPSGVTDTQYF. The CDR3 DNA sequence: TGTGCCAGCAGCCCTCCGAGCGGGGTCACAGATACGCAGTATTTT. J is TRBJ2-3 and V is TRBV28; 7 nucleotides align to TRBD2. The CDR3 is made up of 15 amino acids. Germline trimming cut 6 bases from V and 2 bases from J; bases unmatched to any gene: 8. Germline CDR1 MDHEN, CDR2 SYDVKM.

This chain links TRBV7-2 with TRBJ2-2, with D unresolved. The CDR3 spans 15 residues. Germline assignment: CDR1 SGHTA and CDR2 FQGNSA. Deletions cut 9 bases from V and 0 bases from J, with 14 bases between. CDR3 loop: CASSVSGPNTGELFF. In DNA form, the CDR3 reads TGTGCCAGTTCGGTCTCTGGTCCGAACACCGGGGAGCTGTTTTTT.

This chain uses TRBV6-5 with TRBJ1-2, with no clear D. Between the trimmed V and J ends, which lost 6 bases and 1 base, there was a span of 9 bases. CDR1 and CDR2 (germline): MNHEY, SVGAGI. The CDR3 spans 13 residues. The CDR3: CASSAPGNYGYTF. In nucleotides, the CDR3 is TGTGCCAGCAGCGCCCCGGGTAACTATGGCTACACCTTC.

The chain has TRBV4-3 and TRBJ2-1; 10 bases are shared with TRBD2. The CDR3 is made up of 15 amino acids. Germline loops: CDR1 LGHNA, CDR2 YSLEER. Unmatched junction bases numbered 2, after V lost 2 bases and J lost 4 bases. Written as DNA, the CDR3 is TGCGCCAGCAGCCAACTAGCGGGAGCTTACAATGAGCAGTTCTTC. Translating gives CASSQLAGAYNEQFF.

The rearrangement joins TRBV6-4 to TRBJ2-1; 14 positions match TRBD2. The V gene end was trimmed by 0 bases and the J gene end by 7 bases; junction bases not matched to a gene: 5. Germline V lookup: CDR1 MRHNA, CDR2 SNTAGT. This CDR3 spans 17 amino acids. The CDR3: CASSDSATSGGANEQFF. The DNA for the CDR3 is TGTGCCAGCAGTGACTCGGCGACTAGCGGGGGGGCGAATGAGCAGTTCTTC.

The rearrangement links TRBV4-3 to TRBJ1-4, with D perhaps TRBD1 (5 bases). The CDR3 runs 15 residues. Between the trimmed V and J ends, which lost 3 bases and 0 bases, there was a span of 8 bases. Germline lookup yields CDR1 LGHNA and CDR2 YSLEER. This chain's CDR3 is CASSHVRATNEKLFF. In DNA form, the CDR3 reads TGCGCCAGCAGCCACGTCAGGGCAACTAATGAAAAACTGTTTTTT.